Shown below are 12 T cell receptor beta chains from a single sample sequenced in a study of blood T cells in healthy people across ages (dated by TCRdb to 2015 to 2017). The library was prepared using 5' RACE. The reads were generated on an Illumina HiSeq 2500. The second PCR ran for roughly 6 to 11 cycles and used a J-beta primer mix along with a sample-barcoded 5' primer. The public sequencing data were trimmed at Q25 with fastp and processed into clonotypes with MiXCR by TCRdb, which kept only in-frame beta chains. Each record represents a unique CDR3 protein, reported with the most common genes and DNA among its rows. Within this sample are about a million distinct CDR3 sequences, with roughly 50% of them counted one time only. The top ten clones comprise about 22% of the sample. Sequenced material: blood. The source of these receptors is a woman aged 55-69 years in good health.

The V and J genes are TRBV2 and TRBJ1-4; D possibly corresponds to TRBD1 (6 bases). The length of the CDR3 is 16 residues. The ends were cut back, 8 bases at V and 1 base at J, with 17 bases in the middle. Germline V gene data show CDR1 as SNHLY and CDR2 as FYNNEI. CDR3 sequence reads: CASQFGGGGTNEKLFF. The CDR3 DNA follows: TGTGCCAGCCAATTTGGAGGAGGGGGAACTAATGAAAAACTGTTTTTT.

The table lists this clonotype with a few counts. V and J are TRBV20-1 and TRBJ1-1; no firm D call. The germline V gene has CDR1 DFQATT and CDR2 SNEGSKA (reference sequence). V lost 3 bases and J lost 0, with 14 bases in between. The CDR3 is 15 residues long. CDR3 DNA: TGCAGTGCTAGTAGCGGCTTCGAAATGAACACTGAAGCTTTCTTT. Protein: CSASSGFEMNTEAFF.

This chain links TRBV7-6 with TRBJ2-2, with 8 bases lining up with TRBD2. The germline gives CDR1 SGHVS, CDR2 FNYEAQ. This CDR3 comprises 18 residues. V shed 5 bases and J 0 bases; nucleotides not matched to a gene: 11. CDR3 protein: CASSLPRKLAANTGELFF. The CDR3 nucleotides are TGTGCCAGCAGCCTACCTAGAAAACTAGCGGCGAACACCGGGGAGCTGTTTTTT. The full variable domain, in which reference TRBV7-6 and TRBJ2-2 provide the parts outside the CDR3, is GAGVSQSPRYKVTKRGQDVALRCDPISGHVSLYWYRQALGQGPEFLTYFNYEAQQDKSGLPNDRFSAERPEGSISTLTIQRTEQRDSAMYRCASSLPRKLAANTGELFFGEGSRLTVL.

The DNA of the CDR3 is TGTGCCAGCAGTTACCAGGCCGGAATCGAGCAGTACTTC. Translating it yields CASSYQAGIEQYF. The rearrangement links TRBV18 to TRBJ2-5; D is ambiguous. The DNA end favors TRBJ2-7, so the J call may be wrong. Germline CDR1 KGHSH, CDR2 LQKENI. The CDR3 spans 13 residues.

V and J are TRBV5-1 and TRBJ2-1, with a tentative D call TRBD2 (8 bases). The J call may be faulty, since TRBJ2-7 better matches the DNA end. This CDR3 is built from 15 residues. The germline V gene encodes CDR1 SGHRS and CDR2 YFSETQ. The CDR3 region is CASSLNGRGPDEQYF. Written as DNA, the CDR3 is TGCGCCAGCAGCTTGAACGGGAGGGGGCCCGACGAGCAGTACTTC.

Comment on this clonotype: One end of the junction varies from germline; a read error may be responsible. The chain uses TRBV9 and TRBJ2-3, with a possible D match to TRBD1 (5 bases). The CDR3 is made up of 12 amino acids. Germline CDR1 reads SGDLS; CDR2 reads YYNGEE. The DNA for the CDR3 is TGTGCCAGCAGCGTGGGCACAGGTACGCAGTATTTT. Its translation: CASSVGTGTQYF.

The CDR3: CSARERESLAGGLYEQFF. Here the CDR3 DNA reads TGCAGTGCTAGAGAGAGAGAATCTCTAGCGGGAGGACTGTATGAGCAGTTCTTC. The chain joins TRBV20-1 to TRBJ2-1; 11 bases align to TRBD2. The CDR3 is 18 amino acids. From germline, CDR1 is DFQATT and CDR2 SNEGSKA (reference sequence). V lost 0 bases, J lost 8 bases, and 15 bases stayed unmatched.

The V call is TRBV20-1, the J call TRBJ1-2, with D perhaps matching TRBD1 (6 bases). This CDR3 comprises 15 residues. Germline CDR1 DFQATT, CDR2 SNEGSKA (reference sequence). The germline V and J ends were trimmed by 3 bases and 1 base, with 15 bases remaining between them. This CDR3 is CSARAWTADNYGYTF. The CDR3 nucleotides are TGCAGTGCTAGGGCTTGGACAGCCGATAACTATGGCTACACCTTC.

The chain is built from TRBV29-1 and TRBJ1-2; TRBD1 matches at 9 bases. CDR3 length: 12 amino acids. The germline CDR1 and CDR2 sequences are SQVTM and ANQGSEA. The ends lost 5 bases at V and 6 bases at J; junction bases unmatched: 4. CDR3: CSVTGQGDGYTF. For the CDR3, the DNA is TGCAGCGTTACGGGACAGGGAGATGGCTACACCTTC. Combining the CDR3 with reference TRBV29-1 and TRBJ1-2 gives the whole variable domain SAVISQKPSRDICQRGTSLTIQCQVDSQVTMMFWYRQQPGQSLTLIATANQGSEATYESGFVIDKFPISRPNLTFSTLTVSNMSPEDSSIYLCSVTGQGDGYTFGSGTRLTVV.

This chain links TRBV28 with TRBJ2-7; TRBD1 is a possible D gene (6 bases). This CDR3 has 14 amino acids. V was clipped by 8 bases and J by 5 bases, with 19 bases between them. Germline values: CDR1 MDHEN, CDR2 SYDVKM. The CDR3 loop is CASGSTGVSDEQYF. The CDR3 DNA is TGTGCCAGCGGGTCGACAGGAGTGAGCGACGAGCAGTACTTC.

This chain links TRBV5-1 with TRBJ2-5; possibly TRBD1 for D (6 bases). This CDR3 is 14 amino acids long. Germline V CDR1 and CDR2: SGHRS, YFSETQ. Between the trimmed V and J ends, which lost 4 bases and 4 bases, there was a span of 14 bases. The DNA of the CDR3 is TGCGCCAGCAGCCCTAGAGGGGGTACAGAGACCCAGTACTTC. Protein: CASSPRGGTETQYF.

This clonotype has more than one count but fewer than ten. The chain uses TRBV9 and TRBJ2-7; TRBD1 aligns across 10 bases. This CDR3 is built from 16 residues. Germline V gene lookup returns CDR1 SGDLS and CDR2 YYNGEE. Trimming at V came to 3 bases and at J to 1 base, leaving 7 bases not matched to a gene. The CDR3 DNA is TGTGCCAGCAGCGGGCGGGACAGGGGCCTTTCCTACGAGCAGTACTTC. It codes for CASSGRDRGLSYEQYF.